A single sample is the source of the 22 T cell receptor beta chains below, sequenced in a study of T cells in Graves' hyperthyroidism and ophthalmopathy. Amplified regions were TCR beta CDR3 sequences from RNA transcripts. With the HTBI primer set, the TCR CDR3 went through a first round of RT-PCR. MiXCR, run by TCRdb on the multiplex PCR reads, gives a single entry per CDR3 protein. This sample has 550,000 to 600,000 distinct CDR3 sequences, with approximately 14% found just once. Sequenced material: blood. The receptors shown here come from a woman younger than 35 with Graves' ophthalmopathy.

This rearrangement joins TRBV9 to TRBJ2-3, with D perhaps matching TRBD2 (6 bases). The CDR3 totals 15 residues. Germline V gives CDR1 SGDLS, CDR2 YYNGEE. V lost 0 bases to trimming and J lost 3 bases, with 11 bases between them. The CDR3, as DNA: TGTGCCAGCAGCGTAGCTCCCAGCGGGACAGATACGCAGTATTTT. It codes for CASSVAPSGTDTQYF. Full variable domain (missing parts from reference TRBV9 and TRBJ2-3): DSGVTQTPKHLITATGQRVTLRCSPRSGDLSVYWYQQSLDQGLQFLIQYYNGEERAKGNILERFSAQQFPDLHSELNLSSLELGDSALYFCASSVAPSGTDTQYFGPGTRLTVL.

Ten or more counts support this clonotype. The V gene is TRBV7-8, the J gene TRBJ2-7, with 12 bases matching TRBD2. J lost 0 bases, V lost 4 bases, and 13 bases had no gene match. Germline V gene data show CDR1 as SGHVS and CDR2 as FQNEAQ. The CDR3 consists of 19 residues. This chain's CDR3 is CASSWQFRTSGTLSYEQYF. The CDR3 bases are TGTGCCAGCAGCTGGCAGTTCAGGACTAGCGGGACCCTCTCCTACGAGCAGTACTTC.

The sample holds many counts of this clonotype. CDR3 bases: TGTGCCAGCAGCTTAAGGACAGTTGTAGGATCACCCCTCCACTTT. Amino acids: CASSLRTVVGSPLHF. The chain recombines TRBV7-2 with TRBJ1-6; the D gene is possibly TRBD1 (6 bases). The germline V gene has CDR1 SGHTA and CDR2 FQGNSA. Trimming shortened V by 2 bases and J by 10 bases, and 15 bases separated the two germline ends. The length of the CDR3 is 15 residues.

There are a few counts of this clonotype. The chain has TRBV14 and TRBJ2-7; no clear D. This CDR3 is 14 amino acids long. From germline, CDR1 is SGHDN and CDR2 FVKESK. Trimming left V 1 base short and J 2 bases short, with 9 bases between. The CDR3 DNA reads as TGTGCCAGCAGCCAAGGTGTAGTAACCTACGAGCAGTACTTC. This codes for CASSQGVVTYEQYF.

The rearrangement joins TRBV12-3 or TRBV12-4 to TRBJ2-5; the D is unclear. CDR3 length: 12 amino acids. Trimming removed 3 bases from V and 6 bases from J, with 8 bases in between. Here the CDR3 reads CASSLSQKTQYF. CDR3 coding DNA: TGTGCCAGCAGTTTGAGTCAAAAGACCCAGTACTTC.

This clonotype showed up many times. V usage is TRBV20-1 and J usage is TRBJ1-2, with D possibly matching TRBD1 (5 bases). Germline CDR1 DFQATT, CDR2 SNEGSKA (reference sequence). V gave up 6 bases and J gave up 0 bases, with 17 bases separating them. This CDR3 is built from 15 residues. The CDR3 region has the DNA TGCAGTGCAAAGCCCCGGGACGGAGCTAACTATGGCTACACCTTC. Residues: CSAKPRDGANYGYTF.

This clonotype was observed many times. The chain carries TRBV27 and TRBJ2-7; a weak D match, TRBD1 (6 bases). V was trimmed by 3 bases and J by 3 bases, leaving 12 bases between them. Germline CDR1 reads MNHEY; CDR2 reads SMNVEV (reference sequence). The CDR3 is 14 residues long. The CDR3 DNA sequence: TGTGCCAGCAGTTTTATGGCAGGGGACTACGAGCAGTACTTC. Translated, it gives CASSFMAGDYEQYF.

The CDR3 coding sequence is TGCAGCGTCTCGAGGACAGGGGGCGCGGATGGCTACACCTTC. As protein: CSVSRTGGADGYTF. This chain uses TRBV29-1 with TRBJ1-2; 11 nucleotides agree with TRBD1. V was clipped by 6 bases and J by 6 bases; unmatched bases: 9. The CDR3 is made up of 14 amino acids. The germline V gene has CDR1 SQVTM and CDR2 ANQGSEA. Full variable domain (missing parts from reference TRBV29-1 and TRBJ1-2): SAVISQKPSRDICQRGTSLTIQCQVDSQVTMMFWYRQQPGQSLTLIATANQGSEATYESGFVIDKFPISRPNLTFSTLTVSNMSPEDSSIYLCSVSRTGGADGYTFGSGTRLTVV.

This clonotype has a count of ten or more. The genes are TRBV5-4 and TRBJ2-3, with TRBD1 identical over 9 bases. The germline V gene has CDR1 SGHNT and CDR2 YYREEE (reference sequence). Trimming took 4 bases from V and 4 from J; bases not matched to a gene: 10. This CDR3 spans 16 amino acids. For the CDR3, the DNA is TGTGCCAGCAGCCCGTTACAGGGGGCAGTAGCAGATACGCAGTATTTT. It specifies CASSPLQGAVADTQYF.

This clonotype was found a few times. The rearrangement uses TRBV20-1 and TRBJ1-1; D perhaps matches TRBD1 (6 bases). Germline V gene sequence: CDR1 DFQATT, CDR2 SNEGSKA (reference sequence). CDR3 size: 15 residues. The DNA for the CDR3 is TGCAGGGCCGACCCTCCGGACAGTCGGGACACTGAAGCTTTCTTT. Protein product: CRADPPDSRDTEAFF.

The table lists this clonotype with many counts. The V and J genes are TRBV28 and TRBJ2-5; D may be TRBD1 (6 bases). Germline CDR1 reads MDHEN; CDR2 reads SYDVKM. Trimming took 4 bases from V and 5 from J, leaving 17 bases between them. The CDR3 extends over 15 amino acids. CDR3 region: CASSYPGHRTETQYF. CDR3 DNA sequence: TGTGCCAGCAGTTATCCGGGACATAGAACGGAGACCCAGTACTTC.

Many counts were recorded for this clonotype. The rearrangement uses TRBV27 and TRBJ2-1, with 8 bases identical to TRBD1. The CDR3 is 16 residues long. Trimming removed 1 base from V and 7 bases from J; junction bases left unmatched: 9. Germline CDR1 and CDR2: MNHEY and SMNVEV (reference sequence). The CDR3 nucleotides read TGTGCCAGCAGTTTATATCAGGGGGCGAGAGTGAATGAGCAGTTCTTC. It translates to CASSLYQGARVNEQFF.

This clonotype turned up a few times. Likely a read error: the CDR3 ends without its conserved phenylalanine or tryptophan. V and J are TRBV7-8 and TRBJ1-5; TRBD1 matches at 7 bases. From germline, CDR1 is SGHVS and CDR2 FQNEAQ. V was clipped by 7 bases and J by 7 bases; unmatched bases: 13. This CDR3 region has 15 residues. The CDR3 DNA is TGTGCCAGCACCAAACGGCGGGACAGCATCCAGCCCCAGCATTCT. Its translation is CASTKRRDSIQPQHS.

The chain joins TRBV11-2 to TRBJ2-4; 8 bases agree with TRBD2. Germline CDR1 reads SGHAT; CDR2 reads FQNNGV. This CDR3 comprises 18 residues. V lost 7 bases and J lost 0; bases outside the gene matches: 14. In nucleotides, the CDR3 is TGTGCCAGCATCGGGGGGGAACGGCGATATCTAGCCAAAAACATTCAGTACTTC. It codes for CASIGGERRYLAKNIQYF.

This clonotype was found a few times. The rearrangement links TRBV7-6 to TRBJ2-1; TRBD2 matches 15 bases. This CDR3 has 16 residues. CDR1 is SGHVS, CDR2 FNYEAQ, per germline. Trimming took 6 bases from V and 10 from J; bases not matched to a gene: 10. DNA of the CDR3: TGTGCCAGCAGTCCCGGACTAGCGGGAGGGCCTATAGAGCAGTTCTTC. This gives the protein CASSPGLAGGPIEQFF.

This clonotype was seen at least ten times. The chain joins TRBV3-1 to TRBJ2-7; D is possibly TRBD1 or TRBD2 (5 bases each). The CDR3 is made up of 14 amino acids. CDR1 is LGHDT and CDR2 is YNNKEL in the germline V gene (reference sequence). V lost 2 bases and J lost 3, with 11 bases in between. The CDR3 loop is CASSQSPGSYEQYF. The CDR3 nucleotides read TGTGCCAGCAGCCAAAGTCCAGGGAGCTACGAGCAGTACTTC.

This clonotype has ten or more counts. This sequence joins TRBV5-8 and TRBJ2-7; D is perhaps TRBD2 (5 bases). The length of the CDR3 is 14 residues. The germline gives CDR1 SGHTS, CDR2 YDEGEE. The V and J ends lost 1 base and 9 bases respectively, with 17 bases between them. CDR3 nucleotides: TGTGCCAGCAGCTTGTATTTGGCGGGTCCGGGGCAGTACTTC. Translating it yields CASSLYLAGPGQYF.

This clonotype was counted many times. The chain's CDR3 is CASSPPGTGDSPLHF. In nucleotides, the CDR3 is TGTGCCAGCAGCCCGCCCGGGACAGGGGATTCACCCCTCCACTTT. This sequence joins TRBV9 and TRBJ1-6; TRBD1 agrees at 10 bases. V trimming: 4 bases; J trimming: 8 bases; junction bases outside the gene matches: 6. CDR3 length equals 15 residues. Germline assignment: CDR1 SGDLS and CDR2 YYNGEE.

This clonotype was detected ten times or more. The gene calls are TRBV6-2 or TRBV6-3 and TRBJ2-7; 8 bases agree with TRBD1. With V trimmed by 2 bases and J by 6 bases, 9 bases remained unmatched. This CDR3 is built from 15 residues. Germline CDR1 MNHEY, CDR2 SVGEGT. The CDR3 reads CASSYVRDRRGEQYF. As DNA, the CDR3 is TGTGCCAGCAGTTACGTAAGGGACAGGAGGGGCGAGCAGTACTTC.

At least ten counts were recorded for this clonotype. The CDR3 bases are TGTGCCAGCAGTTTGATCGATCAGCCCCAGCATTTT. It yields the protein CASSLIDQPQHF. The V gene is TRBV12-3 or TRBV12-4, the J gene TRBJ1-5; D not certain. V lost 3 bases to trimming and J lost 5 bases, with 5 bases between them. The CDR3 has 12 amino acids.

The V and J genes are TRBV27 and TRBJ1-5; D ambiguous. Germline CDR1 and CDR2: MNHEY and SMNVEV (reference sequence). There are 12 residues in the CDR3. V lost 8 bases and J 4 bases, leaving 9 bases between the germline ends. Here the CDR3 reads CASSVGNQPQHF. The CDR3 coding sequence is TGTGCCAGCTCCGTTGGGAATCAGCCCCAGCATTTT.

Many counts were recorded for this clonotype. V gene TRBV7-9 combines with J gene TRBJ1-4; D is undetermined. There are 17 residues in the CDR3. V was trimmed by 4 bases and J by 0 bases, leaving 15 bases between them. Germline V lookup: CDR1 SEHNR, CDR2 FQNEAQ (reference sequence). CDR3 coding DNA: TGTGCCAGCAGCTCAGCACCGACGGCTGCAACTAATGAAAAACTGTTTTTT. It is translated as CASSSAPTAATNEKLFF.